The clone carrying this TCR beta chain was counted only a few times. Its antigen remains unknown. Sequencing relied on a cDNA template that was reverse transcribed from extracted RNA. The data were produced by immunoSEQ multiplex PCR, yet TCRdb's version contains in-frame clones alone and is incomplete. The sample has approximately 280,000 clones, more than 45% seen once. The record originates from a study of CD8+ T cells in alopecia areata. Background on the study: Oral tofacitinib (5 to 10 mg twice daily) was administered to treated patients. General study findings and limits: Tofacitinib did not eliminate many expanded lesional clones from scalp or blood.

V shed 5 bases, J shed 0 bases, and the junction held 3 bases outside the gene matches. Germline V lookup: CDR1 MNHEY, CDR2 SVGAGI. The CDR3 runs to 14 residues. Treatment defined: oral pan-JAK inhibitor, 5-10 mg twice daily. The investigators collected lesional scalp punch biopsies and peripheral blood from alopecia areata patients. This chain joins TRBV6-5 and TRBJ2-7; 8 bases are shared with TRBD1. This TCR was recovered from a human donor with alopecia areata. The material was CD4+ T cells sorted from blood, obtained at week 24, from a patient treated with tofacitinib. The CDR3 loop reads CASSPGTGSYEQYF. In DNA, the CDR3 is TGTGCCAGCAGTCCCGGGACAGGCTCCTACGAGCAGTACTTC.